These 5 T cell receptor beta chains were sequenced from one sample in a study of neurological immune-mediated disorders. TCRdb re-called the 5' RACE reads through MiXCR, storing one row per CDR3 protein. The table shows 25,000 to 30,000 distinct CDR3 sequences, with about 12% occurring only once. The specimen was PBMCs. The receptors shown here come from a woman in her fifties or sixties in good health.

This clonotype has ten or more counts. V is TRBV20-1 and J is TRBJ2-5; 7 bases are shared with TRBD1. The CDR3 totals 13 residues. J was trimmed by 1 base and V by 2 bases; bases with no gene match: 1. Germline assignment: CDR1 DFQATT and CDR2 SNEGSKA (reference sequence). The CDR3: CSARKGAQETQYF. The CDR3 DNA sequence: TGCAGTGCTAGAAAGGGGGCCCAAGAGACCCAGTACTTC.

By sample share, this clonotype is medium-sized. CDR3 region: CSARDYASGYNEQFF. The CDR3 DNA reads as TGCAGTGCTAGAGATTACGCTAGCGGGTACAATGAGCAGTTCTTC. The chain combines TRBV20-1 with TRBJ2-1; the match to TRBD2 covers 8 bases. The CDR3 is made up of 15 amino acids. In germline, CDR1 is DFQATT, CDR2 SNEGSKA (reference sequence). V was clipped by 0 bases and J by 4 bases; unmatched bases: 5.

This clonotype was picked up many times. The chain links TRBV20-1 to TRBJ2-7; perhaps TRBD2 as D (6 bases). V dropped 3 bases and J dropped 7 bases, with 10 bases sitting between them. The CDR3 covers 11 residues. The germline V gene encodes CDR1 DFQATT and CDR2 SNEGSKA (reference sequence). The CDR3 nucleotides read TGCAGTGCTAGTCGGGCGGGGGAGCAGTACTTC. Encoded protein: CSASRAGEQYF.

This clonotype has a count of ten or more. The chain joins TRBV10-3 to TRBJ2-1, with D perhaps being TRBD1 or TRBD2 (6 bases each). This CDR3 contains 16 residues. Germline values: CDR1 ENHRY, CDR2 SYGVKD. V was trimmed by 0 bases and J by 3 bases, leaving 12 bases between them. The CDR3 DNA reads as TGTGCCATCAGTGAGTCGTTAGGGGGGTACTACAATGAGCAGTTCTTC. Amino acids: CAISESLGGYYNEQFF.

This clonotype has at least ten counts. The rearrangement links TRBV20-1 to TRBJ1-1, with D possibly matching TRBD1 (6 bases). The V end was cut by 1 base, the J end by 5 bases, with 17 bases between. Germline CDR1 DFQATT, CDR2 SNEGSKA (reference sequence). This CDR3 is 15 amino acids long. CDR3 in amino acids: CSARGDTSRETEAFF. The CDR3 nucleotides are TGCAGTGCTAGAGGGGACACCTCGAGAGAGACTGAAGCTTTCTTT.